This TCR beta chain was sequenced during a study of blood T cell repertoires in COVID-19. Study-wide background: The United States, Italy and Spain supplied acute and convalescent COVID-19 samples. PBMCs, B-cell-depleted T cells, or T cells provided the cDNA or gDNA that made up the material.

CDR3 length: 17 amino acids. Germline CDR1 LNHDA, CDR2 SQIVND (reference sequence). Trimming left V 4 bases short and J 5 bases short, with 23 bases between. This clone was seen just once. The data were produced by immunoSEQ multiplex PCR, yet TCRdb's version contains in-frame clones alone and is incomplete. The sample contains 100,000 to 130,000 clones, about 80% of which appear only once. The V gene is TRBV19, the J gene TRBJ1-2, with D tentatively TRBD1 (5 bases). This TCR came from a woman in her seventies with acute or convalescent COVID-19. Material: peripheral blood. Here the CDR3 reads CASSTQPRTSYKYGYTF. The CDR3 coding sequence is TGTGCCAGTAGTACACAGCCCCGGACATCCTACAAATATGGCTACACCTTC.